This passage covers 13 T cell receptor beta chains from one sample sequenced in a study of blood T cell repertoires in COVID-19. The method was immunoSEQ multiplex PCR; TCRdb's version includes in-frame clones alone and lacks a portion of them. The sample consists of 150,000 to 200,000 clones, approximately 87% of them appearing once. Sample: peripheral blood. The receptors derive from a woman in her 70s with COVID-19, enrolled during active disease.

The chain combines TRBV7-3 with TRBJ2-1; 9 bases agree with TRBD1. J was trimmed by 6 bases and V by 7 bases; bases with no gene match: 7. Germline V CDR1 and CDR2: SGHTA, FQGTGA. The CDR3 contains 14 residues. This CDR3 reads CASKETGGSNEQFF. CDR3 DNA sequence: TGTGCCAGCAAGGAGACAGGGGGAAGCAATGAGCAGTTCTTC.

The chain combines TRBV5-5 with TRBJ2-7; 7 bases line up with TRBD1. The germline gives CDR1 SGHKS, CDR2 YYEKEE (reference sequence). The CDR3 loop spans 16 amino acids. The V and J ends lost 3 bases and 2 bases, in that order; junction bases with no gene match: 11. The CDR3 here is CASSSTGTALTYEQYF. Written as DNA, the CDR3 is TGTGCCAGCAGCTCTACCGGGACAGCCTTAACCTACGAGCAGTACTTC. The full variable domain, with the rest looked up from reference TRBV5-5 and TRBJ2-7, is DAGVTQSPTHLIKTRGQQVTLRCSPISGHKSVSWYQQVLGQGPQFIFQYYEKEERGRGNFPDRFSARQFPNYSSELNVNALLLGDSALYLCASSSTGTALTYEQYFGPGTRLTVT.

V gene TRBV3-1 (or the pseudogene TRBV3-2) combines with J gene TRBJ1-2; 8 nucleotides align to TRBD1. Trimming took 2 bases from V and 6 from J; bases not matched to a gene: 5. Germline V gives CDR1 LGHDT, CDR2 YNNKEL (reference sequence). There are 14 residues in the CDR3. CDR3 nucleotides: TGTGCCAGCAGCCAACCAGGGGGCTCCCATGGCTACACCTTC. This gives the protein CASSQPGGSHGYTF.

The gene calls are TRBV10-3 and TRBJ1-2; D perhaps matches TRBD1 (5 bases). V shed 0 bases and J shed 5 bases, with 13 bases lying between them. This CDR3 comprises 15 residues. Germline V lookup: CDR1 ENHRY, CDR2 SYGVKD. The CDR3 bases are TGTGCCATCAGTGAGTCGACGGGGGTAAATTATGGCTACACCTTC. This sequence encodes CAISESTGVNYGYTF.

This chain connects TRBV4-2 to TRBJ2-1; 9 bases line up with TRBD2. Germline CDR1 LGHNA, CDR2 YNFKEQ. The ends lost 0 bases at V and 6 bases at J; junction bases unmatched: 9. The CDR3 totals 17 residues. The CDR3 DNA reads as TGTGCCAGCAGCCAAGATAAGTCGCTAGCGGGAAGCAATGAGCAGTTCTTC. It translates to CASSQDKSLAGSNEQFF.

Only one count was recorded for this clone. The CDR3 nucleotides read TGCGCCAGCAGCCTGGGGGACAGACCTGAAGCTTTCTTT. Its translation: CASSLGDRPEAFF. V is TRBV5-1 and J is TRBJ1-1; 7 nucleotides line up with TRBD1. Germline CDR1 and CDR2: SGHRS and YFSETQ. CDR3 size: 13 residues. Trimming cost V 4 bases and J 6 bases; bases outside gene matches: 6.

V gene TRBV2 combines with J gene TRBJ1-6, with 10 bases aligning to TRBD1. The CDR3 is 14 amino acids. Germline lookup yields CDR1 SNHLY and CDR2 FYNNEI. The ends lost 7 bases at V and 9 bases at J; junction bases unmatched: 6. The CDR3 is CASTMTGGSSPLHF. CDR3 DNA: TGTGCCAGCACCATGACAGGGGGCAGTTCACCCCTCCACTTT.

This chain links TRBV7-9 with TRBJ1-6; 8 bases align to TRBD1. The junction had 11 bases not matched to a gene; V was cut back by 3 bases and J by 7 bases. The CDR3 covers 17 residues. From germline, CDR1 is SEHNR and CDR2 FQNEAQ (reference sequence). CDR3 coding DNA: TGTGCCAGCAGCTTTTGGACAGGGAGGATTATGAATTCACCCCTCCACTTT. Translating gives CASSFWTGRIMNSPLHF.

This chain connects TRBV29-1 to TRBJ1-2; D may be TRBD1 (5 bases). Germline CDR1 SQVTM, CDR2 ANQGSEA. CDR3 length: 18 amino acids. The V and J ends lost 1 base and 4 bases respectively, with 25 bases between them. The CDR3 DNA is TGCAGCGTTGAAGGATCGGGAGGCTCGGATCCAGGGATCTATGGCTACACCTTC. It codes for CSVEGSGGSDPGIYGYTF.

This chain links TRBV25-1 with TRBJ1-4, with TRBD1 matching over 11 bases. The V gene end was trimmed by 2 bases and the J gene end by 8 bases; junction bases not matched to a gene: 4. Germline V CDR1 and CDR2: MGHDK, SYGVNS. This CDR3 contains 15 residues. As DNA, the CDR3 is TGTGCCAGCAGTGAAGGGGACAGGGGGAGGGAAAAACTGTTTTTT. Its protein product is CASSEGDRGREKLFF.

This clone was found a few times. The chain has TRBV4-2 and TRBJ1-5; D remains ambiguous. The CDR3 extends over 15 amino acids. Trimming pared 1 base from V and 0 bases from J, leaving 7 bases between. CDR1 is LGHNA and CDR2 is YNFKEQ in the germline V gene. CDR3 in DNA: TGTGCCAGCAGCCAAGGCGACAATAGCAATCAGCCCCAGCATTTT. Amino acids: CASSQGDNSNQPQHF.

The chain links TRBV3-1 (or the pseudogene TRBV3-2) to TRBJ1-1; D possibly corresponds to TRBD1 (6 bases). The CDR3 sequence is 13 residues long. The V end lost 3 bases, the J end lost 1 base, and 6 bases lay between the germline ends. Germline lookup yields CDR1 LGHDT and CDR2 YNNKEL (reference sequence). The CDR3 sequence: CASSQTGNTEAFF. Written as DNA, the CDR3 is TGTGCCAGCAGCCAGACAGGGAACACTGAAGCTTTCTTT.

This chain links TRBV27 with TRBJ1-4, with 9 bases identical to TRBD1. The germline V gene has CDR1 MNHEY and CDR2 SMNVEV (reference sequence). The CDR3 sequence is 14 residues long. V gave up 6 bases and J gave up 7 bases; unmatched junction bases: 6. CDR3 residues: CASRRTGVREKLFF. Here the CDR3 DNA reads TGTGCCAGCAGGCGGACAGGGGTACGTGAAAAACTGTTTTTT.